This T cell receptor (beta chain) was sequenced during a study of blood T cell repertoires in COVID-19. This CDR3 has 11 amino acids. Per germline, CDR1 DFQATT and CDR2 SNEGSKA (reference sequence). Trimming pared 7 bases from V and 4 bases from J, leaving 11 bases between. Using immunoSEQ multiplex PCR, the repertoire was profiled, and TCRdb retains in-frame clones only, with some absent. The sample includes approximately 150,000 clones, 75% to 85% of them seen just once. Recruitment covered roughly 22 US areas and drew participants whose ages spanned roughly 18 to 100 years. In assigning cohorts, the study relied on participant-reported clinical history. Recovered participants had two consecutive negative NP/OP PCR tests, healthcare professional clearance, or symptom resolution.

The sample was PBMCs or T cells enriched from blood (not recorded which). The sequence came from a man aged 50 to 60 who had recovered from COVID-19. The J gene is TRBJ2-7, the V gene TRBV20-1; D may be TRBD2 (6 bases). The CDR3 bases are TGCAGTGAGAGTGGGACTTACGAGCAGTACTTC. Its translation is CSESGTYEQYF.